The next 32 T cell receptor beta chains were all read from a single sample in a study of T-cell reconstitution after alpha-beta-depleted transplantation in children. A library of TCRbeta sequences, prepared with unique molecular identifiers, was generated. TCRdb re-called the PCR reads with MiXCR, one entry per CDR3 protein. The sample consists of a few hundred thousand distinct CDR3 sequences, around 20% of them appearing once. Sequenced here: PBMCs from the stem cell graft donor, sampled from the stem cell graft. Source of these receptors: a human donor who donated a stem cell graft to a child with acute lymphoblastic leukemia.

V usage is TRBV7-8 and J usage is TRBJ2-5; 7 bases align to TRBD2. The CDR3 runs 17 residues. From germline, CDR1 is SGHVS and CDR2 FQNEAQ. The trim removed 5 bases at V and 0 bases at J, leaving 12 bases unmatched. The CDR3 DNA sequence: TGTGCCAGCAGCCTCATGGGGGGGTCCGAGTACCAAGAGACCCAGTACTTC. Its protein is CASSLMGGSEYQETQYF.

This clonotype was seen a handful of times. The CDR3 loop is CASSLWSGAGEQYF. CDR3 DNA sequence: TGTGCCAGCAGCTTATGGTCAGGGGCAGGCGAGCAGTACTTC. The J gene is TRBJ2-7, the V gene TRBV11-2; D perhaps matches TRBD1 (6 bases). CDR3 length equals 14 residues. V was shortened by 2 bases and J by 6 bases, with 14 bases between the two germline ends. CDR1 and CDR2 (germline): SGHAT, FQNNGV. Complete variable domain (other parts from reference TRBV11-2 and TRBJ2-7): EAGVAQSPRYKIIEKRQSVAFWCNPISGHATLYWYQQILGQGPKLLIQFQNNGVVDDSQLPKDRFSAERLKGVDSTLKIQPAKLEDSAVYLCASSLWSGAGEQYFGPGTRLTVT.

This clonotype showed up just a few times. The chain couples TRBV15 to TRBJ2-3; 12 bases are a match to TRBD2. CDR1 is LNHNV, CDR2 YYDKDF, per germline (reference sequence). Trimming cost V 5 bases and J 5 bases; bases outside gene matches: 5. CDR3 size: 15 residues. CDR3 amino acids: CATSPMTSGRDTQYF. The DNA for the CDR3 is TGTGCCACCAGCCCGATGACTAGCGGGAGAGATACGCAGTATTTT.

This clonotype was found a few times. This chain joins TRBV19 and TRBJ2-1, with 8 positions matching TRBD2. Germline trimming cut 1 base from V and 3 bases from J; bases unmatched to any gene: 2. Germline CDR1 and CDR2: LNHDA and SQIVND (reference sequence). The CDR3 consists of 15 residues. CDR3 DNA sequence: TGTGCCAGTAGTATAGCTAGCGGGTACTACAATGAGCAGTTCTTC. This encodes CASSIASGYYNEQFF.

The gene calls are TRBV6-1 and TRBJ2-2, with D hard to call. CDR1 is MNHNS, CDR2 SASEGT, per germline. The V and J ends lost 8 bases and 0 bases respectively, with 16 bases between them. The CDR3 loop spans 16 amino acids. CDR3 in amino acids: CASRSPEYANTGELFF. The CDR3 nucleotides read TGTGCCAGCCGGAGCCCCGAGTACGCGAACACCGGGGAGCTGTTTTTT.

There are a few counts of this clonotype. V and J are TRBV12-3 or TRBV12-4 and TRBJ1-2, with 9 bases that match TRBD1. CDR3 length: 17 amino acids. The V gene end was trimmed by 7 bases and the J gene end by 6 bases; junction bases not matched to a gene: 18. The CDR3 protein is CASTRGQGILGGDGYTF. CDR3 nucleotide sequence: TGTGCCAGCACTCGCGGACAGGGGATTTTGGGAGGGGATGGCTACACCTTC.

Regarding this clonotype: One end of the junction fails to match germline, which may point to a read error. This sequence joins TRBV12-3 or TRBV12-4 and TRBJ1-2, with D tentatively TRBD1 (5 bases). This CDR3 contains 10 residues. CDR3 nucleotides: TGTGCCAGCAGCCCCGGGGCTCTTCGTTTC. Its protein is CASSPGALRF.

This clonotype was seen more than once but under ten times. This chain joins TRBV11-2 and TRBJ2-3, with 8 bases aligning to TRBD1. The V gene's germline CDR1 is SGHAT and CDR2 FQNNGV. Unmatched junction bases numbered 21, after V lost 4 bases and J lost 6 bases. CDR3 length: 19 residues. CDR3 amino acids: CASSYIHVGQGAVGDTQYF. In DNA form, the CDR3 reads TGTGCCAGCAGCTATATTCATGTTGGACAGGGCGCAGTGGGGGATACGCAGTATTTT.

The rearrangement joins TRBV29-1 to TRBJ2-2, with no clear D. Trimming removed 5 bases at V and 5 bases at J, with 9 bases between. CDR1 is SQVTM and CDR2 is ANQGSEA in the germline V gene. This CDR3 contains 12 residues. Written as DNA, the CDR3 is TGCAGCGTTAACGGATTTACCGGGGAGCTGTTTTTT. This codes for CSVNGFTGELFF.

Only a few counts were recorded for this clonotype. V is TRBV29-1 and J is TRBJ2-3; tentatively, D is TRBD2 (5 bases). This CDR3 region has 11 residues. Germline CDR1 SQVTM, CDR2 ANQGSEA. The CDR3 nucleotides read TGCACCGGACTTAGCACAGATACGCAGTATTTT. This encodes CTGLSTDTQYF.

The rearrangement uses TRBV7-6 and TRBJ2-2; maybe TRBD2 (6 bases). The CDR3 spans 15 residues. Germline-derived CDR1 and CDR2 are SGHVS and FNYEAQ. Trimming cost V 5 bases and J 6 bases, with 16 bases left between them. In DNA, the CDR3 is TGTGCCAGCAGCCCAGGAACTTGGGGGGCCGGGGAGCTGTTTTTT. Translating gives CASSPGTWGAGELFF.

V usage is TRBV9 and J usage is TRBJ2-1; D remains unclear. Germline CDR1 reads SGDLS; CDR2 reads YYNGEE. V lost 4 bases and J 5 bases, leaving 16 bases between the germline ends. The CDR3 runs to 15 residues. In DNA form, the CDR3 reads TGTGCCAGCAGCAGTGGATCTCAATCGAACAATGAGCAGTTCTTC. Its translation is CASSSGSQSNNEQFF.

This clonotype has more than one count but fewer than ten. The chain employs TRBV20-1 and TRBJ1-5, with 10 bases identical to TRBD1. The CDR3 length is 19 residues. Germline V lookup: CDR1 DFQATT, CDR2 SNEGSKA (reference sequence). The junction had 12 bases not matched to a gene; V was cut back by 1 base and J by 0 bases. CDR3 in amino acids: CSARGFGKGTGDSNQPQHF. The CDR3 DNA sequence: TGCAGTGCTAGAGGCTTCGGGAAGGGGACAGGGGATAGCAATCAGCCCCAGCATTTT.

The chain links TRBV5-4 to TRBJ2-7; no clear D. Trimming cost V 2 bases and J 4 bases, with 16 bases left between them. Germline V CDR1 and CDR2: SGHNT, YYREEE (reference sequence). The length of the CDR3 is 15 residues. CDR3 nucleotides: TGTGCCAGCAGCTTCGTCAACAATTCCCCTTACGAGCAGTACTTC. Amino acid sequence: CASSFVNNSPYEQYF.

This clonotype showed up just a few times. This CDR3 reads CASSSQTGGNTIYF. Written as DNA, the CDR3 is TGCGCCAGCAGCTCCCAGACGGGCGGAAACACCATATATTTT. This chain uses TRBV5-1 with TRBJ1-3; D gene ambiguous. The germline V gene has CDR1 SGHRS and CDR2 YFSETQ. V lost 3 bases and J 4 bases, leaving 11 bases between the germline ends. The CDR3 totals 14 residues.

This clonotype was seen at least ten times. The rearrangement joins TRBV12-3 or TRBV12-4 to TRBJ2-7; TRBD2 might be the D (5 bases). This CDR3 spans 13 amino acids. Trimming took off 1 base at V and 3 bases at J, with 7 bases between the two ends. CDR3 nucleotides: TGTGCCAGCAGTTTAGGGAGGCTCTACGAGCAGTACTTC. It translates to CASSLGRLYEQYF.

The CDR3 bases are TGTGCCAGCAGCGATGGTCTGGACAATCAGCCCCAGCATTTT. This translates into CASSDGLDNQPQHF. The genes are TRBV12-3 or TRBV12-4 and TRBJ1-5; D gene uncertain. V shed 6 bases and J shed 3 bases, with 12 bases lying between them. The CDR3 length is 14 residues.

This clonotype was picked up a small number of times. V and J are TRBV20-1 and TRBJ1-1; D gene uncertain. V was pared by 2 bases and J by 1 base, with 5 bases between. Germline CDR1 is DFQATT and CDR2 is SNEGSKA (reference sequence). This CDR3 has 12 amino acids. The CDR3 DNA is TGCAGTGCTAGAAGGCAGAACACTGAAGCTTTCTTT. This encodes CSARRQNTEAFF.

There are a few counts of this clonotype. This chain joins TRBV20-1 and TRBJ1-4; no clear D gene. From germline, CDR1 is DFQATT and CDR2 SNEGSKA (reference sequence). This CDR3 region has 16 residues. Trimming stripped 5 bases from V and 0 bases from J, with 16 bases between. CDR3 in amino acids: CSARNGGSPTNEKLFF. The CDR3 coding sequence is TGCAGTGCTCGGAATGGCGGGTCTCCAACTAATGAAAAACTGTTTTTT.

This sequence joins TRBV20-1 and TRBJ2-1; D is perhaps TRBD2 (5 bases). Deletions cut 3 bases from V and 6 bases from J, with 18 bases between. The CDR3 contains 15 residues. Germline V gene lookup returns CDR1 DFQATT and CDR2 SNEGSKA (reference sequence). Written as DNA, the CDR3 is TGCAGTGCTAGGGTCGACTACCTAAAAACCAATGAGCAGTTCTTC. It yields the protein CSARVDYLKTNEQFF.

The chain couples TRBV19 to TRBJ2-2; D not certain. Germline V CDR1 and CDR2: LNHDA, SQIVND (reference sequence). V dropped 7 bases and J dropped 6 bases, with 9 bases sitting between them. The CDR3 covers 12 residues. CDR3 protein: CASKRRSGELFF. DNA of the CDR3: TGTGCCAGTAAAAGGCGGTCCGGGGAGCTGTTTTTT.

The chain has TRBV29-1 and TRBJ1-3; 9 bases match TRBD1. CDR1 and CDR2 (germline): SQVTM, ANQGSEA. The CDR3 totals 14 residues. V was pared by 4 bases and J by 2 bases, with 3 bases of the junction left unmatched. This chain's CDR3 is CSVVGTGTGNTIYF. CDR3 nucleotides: TGCAGCGTTGTCGGGACAGGGACTGGAAACACCATATATTTT.

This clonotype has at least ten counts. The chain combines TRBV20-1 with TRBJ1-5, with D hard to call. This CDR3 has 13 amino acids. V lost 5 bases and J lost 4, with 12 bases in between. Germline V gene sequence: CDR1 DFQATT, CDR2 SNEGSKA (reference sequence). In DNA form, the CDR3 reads TGCAGTGCTGGTAGGACGGGGAATCAGCCCCAGCATTTT. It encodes CSAGRTGNQPQHF.

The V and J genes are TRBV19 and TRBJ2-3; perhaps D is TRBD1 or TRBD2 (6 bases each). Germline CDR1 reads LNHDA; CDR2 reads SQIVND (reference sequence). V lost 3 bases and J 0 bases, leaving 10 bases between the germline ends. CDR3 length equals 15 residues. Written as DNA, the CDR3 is TGTGCCAGTAGTATGGTAGGGGGGAGCACAGATACGCAGTATTTT. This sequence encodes CASSMVGGSTDTQYF.

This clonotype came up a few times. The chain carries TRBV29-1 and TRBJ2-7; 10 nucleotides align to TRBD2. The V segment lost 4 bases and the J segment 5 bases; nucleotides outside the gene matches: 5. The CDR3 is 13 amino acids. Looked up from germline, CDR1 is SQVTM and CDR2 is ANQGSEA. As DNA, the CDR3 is TGCAGCGTTGTTCTAGCGGGAGTCCACGAGCAGTACTTC. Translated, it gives CSVVLAGVHEQYF.

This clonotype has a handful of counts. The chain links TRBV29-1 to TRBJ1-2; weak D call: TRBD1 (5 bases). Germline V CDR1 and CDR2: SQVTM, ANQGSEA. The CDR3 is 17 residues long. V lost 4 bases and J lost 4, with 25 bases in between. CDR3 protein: CSVAGEAAPPGGYGYTF. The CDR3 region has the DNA TGCAGCGTTGCGGGTGAGGCAGCCCCCCCTGGGGGCTATGGCTACACCTTC.

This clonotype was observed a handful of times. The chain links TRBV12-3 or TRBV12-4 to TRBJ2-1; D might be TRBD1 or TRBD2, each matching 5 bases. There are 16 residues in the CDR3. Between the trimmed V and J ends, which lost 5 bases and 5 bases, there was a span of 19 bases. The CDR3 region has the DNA TGTGCCAGCAGTCCGGGACCTTCAAGGACCGACAATGAGCAGTTCTTC. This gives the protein CASSPGPSRTDNEQFF.

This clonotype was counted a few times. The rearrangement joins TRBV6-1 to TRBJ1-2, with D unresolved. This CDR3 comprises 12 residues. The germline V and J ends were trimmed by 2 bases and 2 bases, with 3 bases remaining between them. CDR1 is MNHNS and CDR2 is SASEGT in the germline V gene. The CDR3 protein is CASSEQNYGYTF. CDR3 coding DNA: TGTGCCAGCAGTGAACAGAACTATGGCTACACCTTC.

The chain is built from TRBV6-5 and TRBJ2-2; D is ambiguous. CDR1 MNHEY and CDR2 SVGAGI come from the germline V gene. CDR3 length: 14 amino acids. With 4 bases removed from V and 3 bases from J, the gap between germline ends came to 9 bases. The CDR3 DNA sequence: TGTGCCAGCAGTTTATACAGAGACACCGGGGAGCTGTTTTTT. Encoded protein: CASSLYRDTGELFF.

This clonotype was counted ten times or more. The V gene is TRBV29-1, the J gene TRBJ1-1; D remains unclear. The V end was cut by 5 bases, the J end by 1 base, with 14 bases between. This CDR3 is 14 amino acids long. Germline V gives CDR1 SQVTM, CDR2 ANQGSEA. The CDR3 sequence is CSVLLGRKNTEAFF. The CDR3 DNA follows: TGCAGCGTTCTTCTCGGGCGGAAGAACACTGAAGCTTTCTTT.

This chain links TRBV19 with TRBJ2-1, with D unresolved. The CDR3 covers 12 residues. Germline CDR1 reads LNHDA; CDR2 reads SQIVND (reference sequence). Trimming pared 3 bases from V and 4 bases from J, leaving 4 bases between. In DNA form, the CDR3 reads TGTGCCAGTAGTATTGATTACAATGAGCAGTTCTTC. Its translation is CASSIDYNEQFF. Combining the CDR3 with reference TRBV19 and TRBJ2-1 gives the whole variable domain DGGITQSPKYLFRKEGQNVTLSCEQNLNHDAMYWYRQDPGQGLRLIYYSQIVNDFQKGDIAEGYSVSREKKESFPLTVTSAQKNPTAFYLCASSIDYNEQFFGPGTRLTVL.

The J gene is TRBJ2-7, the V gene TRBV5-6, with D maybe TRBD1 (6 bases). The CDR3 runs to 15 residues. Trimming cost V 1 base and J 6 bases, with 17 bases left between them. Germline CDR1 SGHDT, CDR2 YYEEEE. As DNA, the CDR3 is TGTGCCAGCAGCTTGATACCCGACAGGTTGAGCGAGCAGTACTTC. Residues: CASSLIPDRLSEQYF.